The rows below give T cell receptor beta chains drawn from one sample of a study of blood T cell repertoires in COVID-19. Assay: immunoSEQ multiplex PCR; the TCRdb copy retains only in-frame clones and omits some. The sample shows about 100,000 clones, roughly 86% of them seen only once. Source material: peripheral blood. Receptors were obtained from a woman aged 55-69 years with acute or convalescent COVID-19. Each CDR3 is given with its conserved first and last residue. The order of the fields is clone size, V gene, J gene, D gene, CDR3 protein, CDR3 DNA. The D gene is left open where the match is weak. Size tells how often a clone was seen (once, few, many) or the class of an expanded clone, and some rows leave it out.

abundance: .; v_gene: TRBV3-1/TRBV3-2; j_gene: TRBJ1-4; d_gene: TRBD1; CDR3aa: CASSHRTGASEKLFF; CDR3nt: TGTGCCAGCAGCCATAGGACAGGGGCTTCTGAAAAACTGTTTTTT
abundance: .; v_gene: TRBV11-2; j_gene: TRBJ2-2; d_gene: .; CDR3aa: CASSSEGELFF; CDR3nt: TGTGCCAGCAGCTCTGAGGGGGAGCTGTTTTTT
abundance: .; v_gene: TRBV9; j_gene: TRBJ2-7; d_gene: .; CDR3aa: CASSPGLRYEQYF; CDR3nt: TGTGCCAGCAGCCCCGGTTTGAGGTACGAGCAGTACTTC
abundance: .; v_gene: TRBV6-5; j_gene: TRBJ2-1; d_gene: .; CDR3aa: CASSLERGNEQFF; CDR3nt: TGTGCCAGCAGCCTTGAAAGGGGCAATGAGCAGTTCTTC
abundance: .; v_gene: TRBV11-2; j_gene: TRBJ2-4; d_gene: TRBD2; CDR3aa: CASSLGGGGEQGIQYF; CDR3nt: TGTGCCAGCAGCTTAGGTGGGGGAGGGGAGCAGGGCATTCAGTACTTC
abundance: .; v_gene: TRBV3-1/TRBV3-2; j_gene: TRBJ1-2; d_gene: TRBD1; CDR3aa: CASSQGQGNNYGYTF; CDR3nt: TGTGCCAGCAGCCAGGGACAGGGGAACAACTATGGCTACACCTTC
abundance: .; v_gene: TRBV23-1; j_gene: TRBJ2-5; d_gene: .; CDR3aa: CASSQSRRIEETQYF; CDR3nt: TGCGCCAGCAGTCAATCGCGGCGGATAGAAGAGACCCAGTACTTC
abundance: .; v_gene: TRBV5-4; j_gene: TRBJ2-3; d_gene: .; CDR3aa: CASRPTSSTDTQYF; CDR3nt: TGTGCCAGCAGGCCTACCTCTAGCACAGATACGCAGTATTTT
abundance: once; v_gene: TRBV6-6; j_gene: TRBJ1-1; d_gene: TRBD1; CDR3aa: CATPGQGATEAFF; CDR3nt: TGTGCCACCCCTGGACAGGGGGCGACTGAAGCTTTCTTT
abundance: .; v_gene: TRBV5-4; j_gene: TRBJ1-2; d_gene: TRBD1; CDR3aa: CASRRDRNSNYGYTF; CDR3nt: TGTGCCAGCAGGCGGGACAGAAACTCTAACTATGGCTACACCTTC
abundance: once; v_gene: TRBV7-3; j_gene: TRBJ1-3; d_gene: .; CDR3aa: CASRRIRRDGNTIYF; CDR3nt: TGTGCCAGCCGACGGATCCGACGGGATGGAAACACCATATATTTT
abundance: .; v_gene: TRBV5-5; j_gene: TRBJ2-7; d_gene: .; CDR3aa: CASSHLRGGGLYEQYF; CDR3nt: TGTGCCAGCAGCCACCTCAGGGGAGGGGGGTTATACGAGCAGTACTTC
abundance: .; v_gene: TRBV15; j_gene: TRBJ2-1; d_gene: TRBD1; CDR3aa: CATSRNIPGGNYNEQFF; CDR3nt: TGTGCCACCAGCAGAAATATTCCAGGGGGCAACTACAATGAGCAGTTCTTC
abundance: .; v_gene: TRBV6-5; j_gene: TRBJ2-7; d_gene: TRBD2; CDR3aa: CASKKGLAGPYEQYF; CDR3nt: TGTGCCAGCAAAAAGGGGCTAGCGGGCCCTTACGAGCAGTACTTC
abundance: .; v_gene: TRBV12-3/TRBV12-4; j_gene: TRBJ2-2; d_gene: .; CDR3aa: CAGHTRNTGELFF; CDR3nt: TGTGCCGGACATACGAGGAACACCGGGGAGCTGTTTTTT
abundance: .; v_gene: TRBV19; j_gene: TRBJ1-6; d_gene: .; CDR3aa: CASSAKGVGSPLHF; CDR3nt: TGTGCCAGTAGTGCAAAAGGGGTTGGTTCACCCCTCCACTTT
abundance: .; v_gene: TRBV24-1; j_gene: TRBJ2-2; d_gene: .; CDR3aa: CATSDLSGTGELFF; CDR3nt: TGTGCCACCAGTGATTTGTCGGGTACCGGGGAGCTGTTTTTT
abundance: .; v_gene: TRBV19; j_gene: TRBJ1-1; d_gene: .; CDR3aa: CASSMWRMNTEAFF; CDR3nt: TGTGCCAGTAGTATGTGGAGGATGAACACTGAAGCTTTCTTT
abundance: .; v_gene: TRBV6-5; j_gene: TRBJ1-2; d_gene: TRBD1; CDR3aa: CASSLQGEVGYTF; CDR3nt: TGTGCCAGCAGCTTACAGGGGGAAGTTGGCTACACCTTC
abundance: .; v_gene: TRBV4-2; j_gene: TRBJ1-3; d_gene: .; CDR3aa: CASSQDFGVGGGNTIYF; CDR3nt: TGTGCCAGCAGCCAAGACTTTGGAGTCGGAGGTGGAAACACCATATATTTT
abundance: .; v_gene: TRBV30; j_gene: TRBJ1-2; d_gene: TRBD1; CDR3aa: CAWSRDRPYGYTF; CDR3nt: TGTGCCTGGAGTCGGGACAGGCCCTATGGCTACACCTTC
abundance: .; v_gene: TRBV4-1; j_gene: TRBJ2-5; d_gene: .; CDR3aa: CASSHFEETQYF; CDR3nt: TGCGCCAGCAGCCACTTTGAGGAGACCCAGTACTTC
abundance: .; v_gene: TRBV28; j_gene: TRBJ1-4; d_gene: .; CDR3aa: CASSLRGANEKLFF; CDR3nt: TGTGCCAGCAGTTTACGGGGGGCTAATGAAAAACTGTTTTTT
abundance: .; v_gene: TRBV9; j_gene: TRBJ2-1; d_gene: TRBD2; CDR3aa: CASSVGGGRRGVDEQFF; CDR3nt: TGTGCCAGCAGCGTAGGAGGCGGGAGACGGGGGGTAGATGAGCAGTTCTTC
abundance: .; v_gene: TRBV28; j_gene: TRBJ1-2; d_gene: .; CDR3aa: CASSLSTENYGYTF; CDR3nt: TGTGCCAGCAGTTTATCGACGGAGAACTATGGCTACACCTTC
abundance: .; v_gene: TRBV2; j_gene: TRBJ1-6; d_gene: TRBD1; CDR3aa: CASRDRGSYNSPLHF; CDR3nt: TGTGCCAGCAGGGACAGGGGCTCCTATAATTCACCCCTCCACTTT
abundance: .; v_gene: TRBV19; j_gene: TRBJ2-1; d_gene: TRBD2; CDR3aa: CASSIEGGLAGLYNEQFF; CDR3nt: TGTGCCAGTAGTATAGAGGGGGGACTAGCGGGGCTATACAATGAGCAGTTCTTC
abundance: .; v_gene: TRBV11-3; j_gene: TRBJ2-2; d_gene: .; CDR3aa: CASSGQSTGELFF; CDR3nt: TGTGCCAGCAGCGGACAGTCGACCGGGGAGCTGTTTTTT
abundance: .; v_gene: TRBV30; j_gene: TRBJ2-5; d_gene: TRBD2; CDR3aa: CAWSRPGLAQETQYF; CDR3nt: TGTGCCTGGAGTAGACCGGGACTAGCCCAAGAGACCCAGTACTTC
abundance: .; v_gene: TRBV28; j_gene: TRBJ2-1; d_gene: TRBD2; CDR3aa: CASTPAGGIAYNEQFF; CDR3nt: TGTGCCAGCACCCCAGCGGGAGGGATCGCCTACAATGAGCAGTTCTTC
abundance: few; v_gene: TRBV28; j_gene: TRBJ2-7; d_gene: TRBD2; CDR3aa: CASSLPGLAAYEQYF; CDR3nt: TGTGCCAGCAGTCTCCCGGGACTAGCGGCGTACGAGCAGTACTTC
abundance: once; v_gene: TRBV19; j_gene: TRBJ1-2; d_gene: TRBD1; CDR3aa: CASRGQGLGGYTF; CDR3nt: TGTGCCAGTAGGGGACAGGGACTGGGAGGCTACACCTTC
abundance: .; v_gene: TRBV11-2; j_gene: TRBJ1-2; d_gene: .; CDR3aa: CASSFAGKGYYGYTF; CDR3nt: TGTGCCAGCAGCTTCGCAGGGAAAGGATACTATGGCTACACCTTC
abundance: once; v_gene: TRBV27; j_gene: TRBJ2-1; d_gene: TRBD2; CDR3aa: CASSPTLAGPNEQFF; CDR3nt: TGTGCCAGCAGTCCAACCCTAGCGGGGCCCAATGAGCAGTTCTTC
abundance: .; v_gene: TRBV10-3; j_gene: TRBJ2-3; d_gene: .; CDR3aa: CATRGESDTQYF; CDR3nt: TGTGCCACCAGGGGCGAATCAGATACGCAGTATTTT
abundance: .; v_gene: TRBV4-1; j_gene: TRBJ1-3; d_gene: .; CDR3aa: CASSSGGSGNTIYF; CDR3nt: TGCGCCAGCAGCTCCGGGGGATCTGGAAACACCATATATTTT
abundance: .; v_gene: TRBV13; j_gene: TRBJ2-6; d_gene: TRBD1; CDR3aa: CASSWRTGGPGANVLTF; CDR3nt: TGTGCCAGCAGCTGGCGGACAGGGGGCCCCGGGGCCAACGTCCTGACTTTC
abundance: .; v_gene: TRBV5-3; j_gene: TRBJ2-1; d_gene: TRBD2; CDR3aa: CARSGTSGRYNEQFF; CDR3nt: TGTGCCAGAAGCGGGACTAGCGGGAGGTACAATGAGCAGTTCTTC
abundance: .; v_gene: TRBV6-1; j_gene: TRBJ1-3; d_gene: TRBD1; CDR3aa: CASSDRTGGYSGNTIYF; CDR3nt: TGTGCCAGCAGTGACCGGACAGGGGGCTACTCTGGAAACACCATATATTTT
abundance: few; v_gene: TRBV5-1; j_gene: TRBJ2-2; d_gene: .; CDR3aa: CASSPDGGPLGGELFF; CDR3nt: TGCGCCAGCAGCCCGGACGGGGGGCCCCTGGGAGGGGAGCTGTTTTTT
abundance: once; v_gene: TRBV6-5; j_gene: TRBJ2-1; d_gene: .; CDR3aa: CASSYGGIEYNEQFF; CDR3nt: TGTGCCAGCAGTTACGGAGGGATTGAGTACAATGAGCAGTTCTTC
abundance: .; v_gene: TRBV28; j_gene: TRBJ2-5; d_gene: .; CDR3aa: CASSLGRGLLTQYF; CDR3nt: TGTGCCAGCAGTTTGGGACGGGGGTTGCTGACCCAGTACTTC
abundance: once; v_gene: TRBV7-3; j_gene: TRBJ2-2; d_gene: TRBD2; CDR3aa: CASSRSGSTNTGELFF; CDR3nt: TGTGCCAGCAGCCGTAGCGGGAGTACAAACACCGGGGAGCTGTTTTTT
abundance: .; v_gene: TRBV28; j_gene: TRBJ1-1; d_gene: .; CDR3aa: CATHLRDTEAFF; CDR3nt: TGTGCCACCCATCTGCGGGACACTGAAGCTTTCTTT
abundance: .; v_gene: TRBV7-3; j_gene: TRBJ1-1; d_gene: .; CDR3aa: CASSPSGTLNTEAFF; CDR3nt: TGTGCCAGCAGCCCATCCGGGACACTGAACACTGAAGCTTTCTTT
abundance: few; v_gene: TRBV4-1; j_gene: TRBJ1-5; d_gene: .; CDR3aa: CASSQDGAGGNQPQHF; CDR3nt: TGCGCCAGCAGCCAAGATGGTGCGGGGGGTAATCAGCCCCAGCATTTT
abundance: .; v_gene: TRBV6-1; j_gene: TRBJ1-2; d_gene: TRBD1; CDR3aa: CASSGGTGGVRYYGYTF; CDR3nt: TGTGCCAGCAGTGGGGGGACAGGGGGCGTGAGGTACTATGGCTACACCTTC
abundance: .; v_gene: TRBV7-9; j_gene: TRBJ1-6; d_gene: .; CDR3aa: CASSLDPGDSPLHF; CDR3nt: TGTGCCAGCAGCTTAGATCCCGGGGATTCACCCCTCCACTTT
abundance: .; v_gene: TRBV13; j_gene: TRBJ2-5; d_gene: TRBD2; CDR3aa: CASSLALAGRQETQYF; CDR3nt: TGTGCCAGCAGCTTAGCGCTAGCGGGGCGCCAAGAGACCCAGTACTTC
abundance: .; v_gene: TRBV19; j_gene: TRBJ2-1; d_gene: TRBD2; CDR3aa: CASSMRLAGGSSYNEQFF; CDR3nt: TGTGCCAGTAGTATGAGGCTAGCGGGTGGAAGCTCCTACAATGAGCAGTTCTTC
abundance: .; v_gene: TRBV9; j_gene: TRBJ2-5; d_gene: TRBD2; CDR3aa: CASSVVPGEGTQYF; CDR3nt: TGTGCCAGCAGCGTAGTTCCTGGGGAGGGGACCCAGTACTTC
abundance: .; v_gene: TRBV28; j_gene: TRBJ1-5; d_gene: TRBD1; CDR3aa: CASSLLGQGFNQPQHF; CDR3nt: TGTGCCAGCAGTTTATTGGGACAGGGGTTCAATCAGCCCCAGCATTTT
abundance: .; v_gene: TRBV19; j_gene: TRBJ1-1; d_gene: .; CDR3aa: CASRVGGGTEAFF; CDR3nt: TGTGCCAGTAGGGTTGGCGGAGGCACTGAAGCTTTCTTT